This entry concerns a single TCR beta chain. Its antigen is not identified. The sample is drawn from a study of T cell responses to AZD1222 COVID-19 vaccine. Study results and caveats: Seropositivity was recorded at baseline in only a handful of AZD1222 recipients. Spike-specific TCR breadth and depth went up after people got two AZD1222 doses. Clonal diversity was possibly underestimated, and the donors were mostly white British, with more females.

Clones were sequenced by immunoSEQ multiplex PCR, and TCRdb holds only the in-frame ones, with some missing. The table lists around 190,000 clones, about 91% of them singletons. In germline, CDR1 is SGHDN, CDR2 FVKESK. J was trimmed by 10 bases and V by 1 base; bases with no gene match: 6. The CDR3 runs to 13 residues. The source is an adult in good health. The gene calls are TRBV14 and TRBJ2-7; TRBD2 agrees at 8 bases. This sample comprised peripheral blood, obtained on day 0 of AZD1222 vaccination. The CDR3 here is CASSQGRLALQYF. Here the CDR3 DNA reads TGTGCCAGCAGCCAAGGACGACTAGCGCTACAGTACTTC.